Listed here is a single T cell receptor beta chain. This sample is drawn from a study of OX40 agonist ivuxolimab in advanced cancers. The germline gives CDR1 GTSNPN, CDR2 SVGIG (reference sequence). The CDR3 covers 15 residues. The ends lost 0 bases at V and 4 bases at J; junction bases unmatched: 4. The table came from immunoSEQ multiplex PCR; TCRdb's copy has only in-frame clones and leaves some out. The sample lists around 60,000 clones; approximately 86% were seen once. The sample consisted of CD4+ or CD8+ T cells sorted from blood, taken in a trial of the OX40 agonist ivuxolimab. The source is an adult with an advanced solid tumor such as melanoma, head and neck, liver or kidney cancer. The gene calls are TRBV30 and TRBJ2-1; 9 nucleotides agree with TRBD2. The CDR3 sequence is CAWSVLAGHYNEQFF. CDR3 sequence (DNA): TGTGCCTGGAGTGTGCTAGCGGGGCATTACAATGAGCAGTTCTTC.